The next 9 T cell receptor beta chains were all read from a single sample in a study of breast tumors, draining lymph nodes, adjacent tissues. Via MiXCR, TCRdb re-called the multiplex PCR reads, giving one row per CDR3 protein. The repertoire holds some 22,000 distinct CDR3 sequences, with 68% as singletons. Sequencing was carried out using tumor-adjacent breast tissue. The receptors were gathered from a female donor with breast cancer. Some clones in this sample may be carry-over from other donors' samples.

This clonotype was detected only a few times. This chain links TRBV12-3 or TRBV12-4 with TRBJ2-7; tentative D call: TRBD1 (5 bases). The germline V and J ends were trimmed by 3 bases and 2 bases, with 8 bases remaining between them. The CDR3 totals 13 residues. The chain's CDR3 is CASSLDITYEQYF. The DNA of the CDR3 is TGTGCCAGCAGTTTGGACATCACCTACGAGCAGTACTTC.

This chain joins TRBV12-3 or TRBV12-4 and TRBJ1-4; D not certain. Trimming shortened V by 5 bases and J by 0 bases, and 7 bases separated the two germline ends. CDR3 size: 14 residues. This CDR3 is CASSPTPTNEKLFF. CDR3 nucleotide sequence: TGTGCCAGCAGTCCTACACCAACTAATGAAAAACTGTTTTTT.

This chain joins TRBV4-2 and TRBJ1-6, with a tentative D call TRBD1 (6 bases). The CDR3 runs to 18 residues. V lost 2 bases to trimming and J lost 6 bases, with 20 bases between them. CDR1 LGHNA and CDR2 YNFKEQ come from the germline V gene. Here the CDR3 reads CASSQPRIGRGINSPLHF. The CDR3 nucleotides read TGTGCCAGCAGCCAACCTCGTATCGGTAGGGGGATTAATTCACCCCTCCACTTT.

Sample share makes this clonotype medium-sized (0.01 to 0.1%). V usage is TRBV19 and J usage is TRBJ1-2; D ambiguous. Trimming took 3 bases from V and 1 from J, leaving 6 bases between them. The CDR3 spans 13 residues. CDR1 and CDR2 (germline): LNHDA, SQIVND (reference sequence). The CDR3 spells CASSIEVNYGYTF. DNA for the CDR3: TGTGCCAGTAGTATTGAGGTTAACTATGGCTACACCTTC. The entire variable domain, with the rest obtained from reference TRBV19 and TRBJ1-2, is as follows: DGGITQSPKYLFRKEGQNVTLSCEQNLNHDAMYWYRQDPGQGLRLIYYSQIVNDFQKGDIAEGYSVSREKKESFPLTVTSAQKNPTAFYLCASSIEVNYGYTFGSGTRLTVV.

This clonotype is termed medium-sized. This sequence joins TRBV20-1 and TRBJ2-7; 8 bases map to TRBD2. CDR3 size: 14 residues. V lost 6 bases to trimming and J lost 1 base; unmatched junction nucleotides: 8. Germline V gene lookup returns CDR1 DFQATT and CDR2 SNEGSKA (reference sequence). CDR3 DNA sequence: TGCAGTGCCAAAAGCGGGAGTGGGTCCTACGAGCAGTACTTC. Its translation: CSAKSGSGSYEQYF.

CDR3 in amino acids: CASSFGVDAYEQYF. DNA for the CDR3: TGTGCCAGCAGCTTCGGAGTAGATGCCTACGAGCAGTACTTC. The rearrangement links TRBV4-2 to TRBJ2-7; no firm D call. This CDR3 region has 14 residues. Trimming cost V 5 bases and J 2 bases, with 13 bases left between them. The germline V gene has CDR1 LGHNA and CDR2 YNFKEQ.

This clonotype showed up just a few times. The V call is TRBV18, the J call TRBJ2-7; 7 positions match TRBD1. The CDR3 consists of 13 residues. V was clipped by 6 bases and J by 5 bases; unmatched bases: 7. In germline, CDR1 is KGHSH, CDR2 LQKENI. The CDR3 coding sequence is TGTGCCAGCTCCCCCGGGACAGCAAACGAGCAGTACTTC. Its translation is CASSPGTANEQYF.

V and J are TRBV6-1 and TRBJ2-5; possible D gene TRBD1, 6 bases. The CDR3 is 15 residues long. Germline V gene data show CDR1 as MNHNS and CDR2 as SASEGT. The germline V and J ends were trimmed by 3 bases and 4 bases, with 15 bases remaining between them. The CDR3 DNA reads TGTGCCAGCAGTGACCTAGGACAGATCGTAGAGACCCAGTACTTC. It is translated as CASSDLGQIVETQYF.

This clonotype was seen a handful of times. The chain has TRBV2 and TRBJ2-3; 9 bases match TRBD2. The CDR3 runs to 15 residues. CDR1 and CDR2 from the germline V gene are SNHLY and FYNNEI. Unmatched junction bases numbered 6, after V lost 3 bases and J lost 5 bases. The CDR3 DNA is TGTGCCAGCAGTGACCCGCGGGAGGGGGGAGATACGCAGTATTTT. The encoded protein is CASSDPREGGDTQYF.